This T cell receptor (beta chain) was observed in a study of PD-L1 blockade in urothelial cancer. Germline CDR1 and CDR2: SQVTM and ANQGSEA. V was trimmed by 7 bases and J by 0 bases, leaving 15 bases between them. The CDR3 extends over 14 amino acids. Using immunoSEQ multiplex PCR, the repertoire was profiled, and TCRdb retains in-frame clones only, with some absent. Found here are around 80,000 clones, around 90% of them singletons; the top ten hold 4.5% to 7%. The TCR was taken from a woman aged 70-85 years with urothelial cancer. V usage is TRBV29-1 and J usage is TRBJ1-2; TRBD1 might be the D (5 bases). Sequencing was performed on PBMCs, taken around atezolizumab (anti-PD-L1) treatment. CDR3: CSAQDSRANYGYTF. In DNA form, the CDR3 reads TGCAGCGCCCAAGACAGCCGAGCTAACTATGGCTACACCTTC.